This T cell receptor (beta chain) was found in a study of cytomegalovirus exposure and HLA in healthy donors. The PCR employed 60 Vbeta primers together with 13 Jbeta primers. Here immunoSEQ multiplex PCR was the method, and the copy in TCRdb shows in-frame clones only, minus some. The table lists approximately 160,000 clones, under 70% of them singletons. J was trimmed by 2 bases and V by 2 bases; bases with no gene match: 8. Germline loops: CDR1 SGHDT, CDR2 YYEEEE. This CDR3 has 16 amino acids. This TCR came from a woman between 40 and 55 years old in good health and CMV-seropositive. The chain links TRBV5-6 to TRBJ2-3; TRBD1 matches 7 bases. Material: PBMCs. CDR3 DNA: TGTGCCAGCAGCTTACCTCTGACAGGGAACACAGATACGCAGTATTTT. It encodes CASSLPLTGNTDTQYF.